This T cell receptor (beta chain) was sequenced for a study of radiotherapy plus CTLA-4 blockade in lung cancer. This clone appeared a few times. Its antigen is unknown. Whole-study findings and limits: With interferon-beta, early dynamics of blood T cell clones were reported to best predict response.

TCRdb's copy holds only in-frame clones and misses some; the assay was immunoSEQ multiplex PCR. The sample holds tens of thousands of clones; approximately 75% are singletons and the top ten take around 15%. Receiving focal radiation plus CTLA-4 blockade with ipilimumab were patients who had chemo-refractory metastatic non-small-cell lung cancer. Germline CDR1 SNHLY, CDR2 FYNNEI. The CDR3 is 15 residues long. Unmatched junction bases numbered 7, after V lost 6 bases and J lost 6 bases. The V gene is TRBV2, the J gene TRBJ2-3, with 12 bases fitting TRBD1. Specimen: peripheral blood, collected from a patient treated with radiotherapy plus ipilimumab. This TCR was sampled from a human donor with non-small cell lung cancer that progressed on radiotherapy plus ipilimumab. Here the CDR3 reads CASSRDRGRGDTQYF. As DNA, the CDR3 is TGTGCCAGCAGCCGGGACAGGGGGCGAGGGGATACGCAGTATTTT.